The present T cell receptor (beta chain) was sequenced within a study of blood T cell repertoires in COVID-19. Original processing methods: Nucleated cell counts were estimated from reference gene primer amplification. Profiled with immunoSEQ multiplex PCR; TCRdb holds only in-frame clones, not every one. The DNA gave D and trimming, while V, J and clone size come from that table. Of about 210,000 clones in the sample, more than 70% were seen once. V dropped 5 bases and J dropped 8 bases, with 16 bases sitting between them. This CDR3 comprises 14 residues. The germline CDR1 and CDR2 sequences are MNHEY and SMNVEV (reference sequence).

The sequence derives from a human donor in a cohort sampled during active COVID-19. This chain joins TRBV27 and TRBJ2-1, with unresolved D. Sequencing input: peripheral blood. The CDR3 DNA reads as TGTGCCAGCAGTCCCCTAAATTCGCAGGATGAGCAGTTCTTC. It is translated as CASSPLNSQDEQFF.